Below are 25 T cell receptor beta chains sequenced from a single sample in a study of shared clonotypes between healthy human individuals. TCRdb's copy holds only in-frame clones and misses some; the assay was immunoSEQ multiplex PCR. The data show under 1,100,000 clones, approximately 76% seen once. The specimen was memory CD4+ T cells sorted from blood. Subset here: CD45RA-negative fraction. The origin of the receptors is a man in his late teens or twenties in good health.

This clone was seen just once. The gene calls are TRBV18 and TRBJ1-4, with D tentatively TRBD1 (5 bases). V shed 4 bases and J shed 0 bases, with 9 bases lying between them. Germline CDR1 KGHSH, CDR2 LQKENI. The CDR3 totals 15 residues. DNA for the CDR3: TGTGCCAGCTCACTTACACAGGCAACTAATGAAAAACTGTTTTTT. Protein product: CASSLTQATNEKLFF. Together with reference TRBV18 and TRBJ1-4, the CDR3 gives the full variable domain: NAGVMQNPRHLVRRRGQEARLRCSPMKGHSHVYWYRQLPEEGLKFMVYLQKENIIDESGMPKERFSAEFPKEGPSILRIQQVVRGDSAAYFCASSLTQATNEKLFFGSGTQLSVL.

The V gene is TRBV1, the J gene TRBJ1-3. TRBV1 is labeled a pseudogene. The CDR3 loop spans 14 amino acids. In DNA form, the CDR3 reads TGCACCAGCAGCCAGGTACCCCGTGGAAACACCATATATTTT. Translated: CTSSQVPRGNTIYF.

The rearrangement joins TRBV10-3 to TRBJ1-6, with D tentatively TRBD1 (5 bases). This CDR3 region has 14 residues. Germline loops: CDR1 ENHRY, CDR2 SYGVKD. V dropped 3 bases and J dropped 9 bases, with 12 bases sitting between them. CDR3 sequence reads: CAISEQESGSPLHF. The CDR3 coding sequence is TGTGCCATCAGTGAACAGGAATCCGGTTCACCCCTCCACTTT.

The sample holds a few counts of this clone. The chain recombines TRBV5-4 with TRBJ2-2; a possible D gene is TRBD2 (6 bases). The germline gives CDR1 SGHNT, CDR2 YYREEE (reference sequence). The V end lost 4 bases, the J end lost 0 bases, and 13 bases lay between the germline ends. The CDR3 consists of 16 residues. CDR3 nucleotides: TGTGCCAGCAGCCCCTGGGGCGGGGCGAACACCGGGGAGCTGTTTTTT. This encodes CASSPWGGANTGELFF. Full variable domain (missing parts from reference TRBV5-4 and TRBJ2-2): ETGVTQSPTHLIKTRGQQVTLRCSSQSGHNTVSWYQQALGQGPQFIFQYYREEENGRGNFPPRFSGLQFPNYSSELNVNALELDDSALYLCASSPWGGANTGELFFGEGSRLTVL.

On this clone: Distinct nucleotide sequences in the sample also encode this CDR3. The CDR3 protein is CASIRGETQYF. For the CDR3, the DNA is TGTGCCAGCATCCGGGGAGAGACCCAGTACTTC. This chain joins TRBV6-5 and TRBJ2-5, with D perhaps matching TRBD2 (5 bases). The CDR3 totals 11 residues. The germline V gene encodes CDR1 MNHEY and CDR2 SVGAGI. The ends were cut back, 7 bases at V and 4 bases at J, with 7 bases in the middle.

The chain recombines TRBV2 with TRBJ1-5; 10 bases are shared with TRBD1. Germline V gives CDR1 SNHLY, CDR2 FYNNEI. Germline trimming cut 6 bases from V and 2 bases from J; bases unmatched to any gene: 10. The CDR3 loop spans 17 amino acids. The CDR3 loop reads CASRRETGGAGNQPQHF. CDR3 DNA sequence: TGTGCCAGCAGGCGAGAGACAGGGGGCGCCGGCAATCAGCCCCAGCATTTT.

The genes are TRBV7-2 and TRBJ2-3; TRBD1 aligns across 11 bases. Germline V CDR1 and CDR2: SGHTA, FQGNSA. CDR3 size: 18 residues. The ends lost 3 bases at V and 1 base at J; junction bases unmatched: 9. CDR3 DNA sequence: TGTGCCAGCAGCTTGGACCCACCGGGACAGGGGGGCACAGATACGCAGTATTTT. Amino acid sequence: CASSLDPPGQGGTDTQYF. The variable domain in full, with the rest retrieved from reference TRBV7-2 and TRBJ2-3, is GAGVSQSPSNKVTEKGKDVELRCDPISGHTALYWYRQSLGQGLEFLIYFQGNSAPDKSGLPSDRFSAERTGGSVSTLTIQRTQQEDSAVYLCASSLDPPGQGGTDTQYFGPGTRLTVL.

The chain is built from TRBV5-1 and TRBJ2-1; 12 positions agree with TRBD2. The CDR3 runs to 16 residues. Germline V gene data show CDR1 as SGHRS and CDR2 as YFSETQ. J gave up 9 bases and V 7 bases, and 14 bases lay outside the gene matches. In DNA form, the CDR3 reads TGCGCCAGCGGATCTGCAGGGCTAGCGGGAGGGACTGAGCAGTTCTTC. Protein sequence: CASGSAGLAGGTEQFF.

The rearrangement uses TRBV18 and TRBJ2-5; 7 bases line up with TRBD1. Trimming cost V 2 bases and J 5 bases; bases outside gene matches: 8. This CDR3 is built from 15 residues. Germline V gene lookup returns CDR1 KGHSH and CDR2 LQKENI. The DNA for the CDR3 is TGTGCCAGCTCACCAAGACAGGGTCCGGGGGAGACCCAGTACTTC. Translation gives CASSPRQGPGETQYF.

DNA of the CDR3: TGTGCCAGCAGCTCACCCGGGACAGGGGGGACAGATACGCAGTATTTT. It specifies CASSSPGTGGTDTQYF. This chain links TRBV5-4 with TRBJ2-3; TRBD1 agrees at 11 bases. Germline assignment: CDR1 SGHNT and CDR2 YYREEE (reference sequence). This CDR3 contains 16 residues. The V gene end was trimmed by 3 bases and the J gene end by 3 bases; junction bases not matched to a gene: 6.

The chain uses TRBV2 and TRBJ2-3; no definite D call. The CDR3 is 14 amino acids. Germline CDR1 and CDR2: SNHLY and FYNNEI. V was shortened by 1 base and J by 2 bases, with 7 bases between the two germline ends. The CDR3 reads CASSEDGSTDTQYF. CDR3 in DNA: TGTGCCAGCAGTGAAGACGGGTCCACAGATACGCAGTATTTT.

Only one count was recorded for this clone. A read error may account for a junction end that differs from germline. V is TRBV9 and J is TRBJ2-7; 10 bases map to TRBD2. The V gene's germline CDR1 is SGDLS and CDR2 YYNGEE. The CDR3 spans 19 residues. The CDR3 DNA reads as TGTGCCAGCAGCGTAGGGCTCACAGCCCCTAGCGGGAGCTCCCACGAGCAGTACTTC. Its translation is CASSVGLTAPSGSSHEQYF.

Notes on this clone: Other nucleotide sequences in the sample specify the same CDR3. This chain uses TRBV5-8 with TRBJ2-3; D might be TRBD1 or TRBD2, each matching 5 bases. The V gene's germline CDR1 is SGHTS and CDR2 YDEGEE. The CDR3 is 14 amino acids. V lost 0 bases, J lost 3 bases, and 8 bases lay in between. The CDR3 DNA reads as TGTGCCAGCAGCTTGGGGGGGTCTACAGATACGCAGTATTTT. It specifies CASSLGGSTDTQYF.

This clone was found a few times. The chain joins TRBV5-1 to TRBJ2-2; perhaps TRBD1 as D (5 bases). CDR3 length: 16 amino acids. Trimming removed 1 base from V and 0 bases from J, with 10 bases in between. Germline loops: CDR1 SGHRS, CDR2 YFSETQ. The CDR3 coding sequence is TGCGCCAGCAGCTTGAGTCCAGGGACGAACACCGGGGAGCTGTTTTTT. Protein sequence: CASSLSPGTNTGELFF.

This sequence joins TRBV2 and TRBJ1-5, with TRBD1 as a possible D gene (6 bases). CDR3 size: 19 residues. The germline V and J ends were trimmed by 0 bases and 1 base, with 19 bases remaining between them. CDR1 SNHLY and CDR2 FYNNEI come from the germline V gene. The CDR3 DNA is TGTGCCAGCAGTGAAGCCGGGGGGCGCGGGGTTGTGAGCAATCAGCCCCAGCATTTT. Encoded protein: CASSEAGGRGVVSNQPQHF. The full variable domain, rest sourced from reference TRBV2 and TRBJ1-5, is EPEVTQTPSHQVTQMGQEVILRCVPISNHLYFYWYRQILGQKVEFLVSFYNNEISEKSEIFDDQFSVERPDGSNFTLKIRSTKLEDSAMYFCASSEAGGRGVVSNQPQHFGDGTRLSIL.

This clone has just a few counts. This sequence joins TRBV6-1 and TRBJ1-1; no clear D. V shed 4 bases and J shed 1 base, with 7 bases lying between them. The CDR3 runs 13 residues. CDR1 and CDR2 from the germline V gene are MNHNS and SASEGT. The CDR3 nucleotides are TGTGCCAGCAGTGGAGACAAGAACACTGAAGCTTTCTTT. Protein sequence: CASSGDKNTEAFF.

The rearrangement uses TRBV5-4 and TRBJ2-1, with TRBD2 matching 11 bases. Germline V gene lookup returns CDR1 SGHNT and CDR2 YYREEE (reference sequence). The CDR3 runs to 15 residues. Trimming at V came to 5 bases and at J to 5 bases, leaving 6 bases not matched to a gene. CDR3 in DNA: TGTGCCAGCAGTTTTCCGGGACTAGCGGACAATGAGCAGTTCTTC. It specifies CASSFPGLADNEQFF.

The chain employs TRBV6-5 and TRBJ1-6; maybe TRBD1 (5 bases). This CDR3 is built from 14 residues. The germline CDR1 and CDR2 sequences are MNHEY and SVGAGI. Trimming pared 2 bases from V and 8 bases from J, leaving 10 bases between. CDR3 protein: CASSYGGLDSPLHF. The DNA of the CDR3 is TGTGCCAGCAGTTACGGGGGATTGGATTCACCCCTCCACTTT.

This clone showed up just a few times. This chain uses TRBV28 with TRBJ1-3, with TRBD1 identical over 7 bases. Trimming at V came to 5 bases and at J to 7 bases, leaving 8 bases not matched to a gene. The germline CDR1 and CDR2 sequences are MDHEN and SYDVKM. This CDR3 is 14 amino acids long. CDR3 region: CASSLLTGQNTIYF. CDR3 DNA sequence: TGTGCCAGCAGTCTCCTGACAGGGCAGAACACCATATATTTT. Based on the CDR3 plus reference TRBV28 and TRBJ1-3, the full variable domain is DVKVTQSSRYLVKRTGEKVFLECVQDMDHENMFWYRQDPGLGLRLIYFSYDVKMKEKGDIPEGYSVSREKKERFSLILESASTNQTSMYLCASSLLTGQNTIYFGEGSWLTVV.

This CDR3 reads CASSVALGRVNEQFF. DNA for the CDR3: TGTGCCAGCAGCGTAGCTTTAGGCAGGGTCAATGAGCAGTTCTTC. The rearrangement uses TRBV9 and TRBJ2-1; D possibly corresponds to TRBD1 (5 bases). This CDR3 comprises 15 residues. Germline lookup yields CDR1 SGDLS and CDR2 YYNGEE. V was cut by 0 bases and J by 6 bases, with 13 bases left in between.

The chain is built from TRBV11-3 and TRBJ2-2; D gene ambiguous. CDR1 and CDR2 (germline): SGHNT, YENEEA. The CDR3 totals 15 residues. V was trimmed by 0 bases and J by 3 bases, leaving 8 bases between them. In nucleotides, the CDR3 is TGTGCCAGCAGCTTAGATAAGCGTCACACCGGGGAGCTGTTTTTT. As protein: CASSLDKRHTGELFF.

V and J are TRBV5-1 and TRBJ2-1; 9 nucleotides align to TRBD2. V lost 2 bases to trimming and J lost 2 bases; unmatched junction nucleotides: 5. This CDR3 comprises 16 residues. Germline V CDR1 and CDR2: SGHRS, YFSETQ. The DNA of the CDR3 is TGCGCCAGCAGCTTCGGCGGGGGGGCAACCTACAATGAGCAGTTCTTC. It specifies CASSFGGGATYNEQFF.

In this sample, this clone turned up many times. V gene TRBV7-4 combines with J gene TRBJ2-7, with D possibly being TRBD1 or TRBD2 (5 bases each). In germline, CDR1 is SGHVT, CDR2 SQSDAQ. The CDR3 extends over 13 amino acids. V was cut by 8 bases and J by 2 bases, with 13 bases left in between. CDR3 sequence: CASEVRGPYEQYF. Written as DNA, the CDR3 is TGTGCCAGCGAGGTTAGGGGACCCTACGAGCAGTACTTC.

The rearrangement joins TRBV5-1 to TRBJ2-2; D is unresolved. Germline-derived CDR1 and CDR2 are SGHRS and YFSETQ. The CDR3 is 14 residues long. The V gene lost 5 bases and the J gene lost 1 base, with 9 bases spanning the gap. This CDR3 reads CASRGPMNTGELFF. CDR3 in DNA: TGCGCCAGCAGAGGACCGATGAACACCGGGGAGCTGTTTTTT.

The chain has TRBV4-1 and TRBJ1-1, with D tentatively TRBD1 (5 bases). The CDR3 sequence is 14 residues long. CDR1 and CDR2 (germline): MGHRA, YSYEKL. Deletions cut 4 bases from V and 6 bases from J, with 15 bases between. Written as DNA, the CDR3 is TGCGCCAGCAGCCCATACGACCCGGGGGCTGAAGCTTTCTTT. This encodes CASSPYDPGAEAFF.